The clone carrying this TCR beta chain was counted only a few times. Its specificity is not known. These data are taken from a study of beta chain features in type 1 diabetes. Findings of the study overall: Naive, central memory and Treg TCRB repertoires seemed to resemble each other more closely in patients than they did in healthy donors.

The investigators reverse transcribed all of the isolated RNA, so they sequenced expressed TCRB transcripts. This table comes from immunoSEQ multiplex PCR, and its TCRdb copy is limited to in-frame clones, with some not included. The sample comprises hundreds of thousands of clones, approximately 10% of which are singletons, and 0.015% rests with the top ten. V was clipped by 3 bases and J by 2 bases; unmatched bases: 8. This CDR3 contains 17 residues. Germline-derived CDR1 and CDR2 are LGHNA and YSLEER. This rearrangement joins TRBV4-3 to TRBJ2-1; 9 nucleotides line up with TRBD2. The receptor was isolated from a woman in her twenties or thirties in good health. The sequenced sample consisted of naive CD4+ T cells from blood. DNA for the CDR3: TGCGCCAGCAGCCATGAAGCGGGAGGAAATGCCTACAATGAGCAGTTCTTC. Its translation is CASSHEAGGNAYNEQFF.